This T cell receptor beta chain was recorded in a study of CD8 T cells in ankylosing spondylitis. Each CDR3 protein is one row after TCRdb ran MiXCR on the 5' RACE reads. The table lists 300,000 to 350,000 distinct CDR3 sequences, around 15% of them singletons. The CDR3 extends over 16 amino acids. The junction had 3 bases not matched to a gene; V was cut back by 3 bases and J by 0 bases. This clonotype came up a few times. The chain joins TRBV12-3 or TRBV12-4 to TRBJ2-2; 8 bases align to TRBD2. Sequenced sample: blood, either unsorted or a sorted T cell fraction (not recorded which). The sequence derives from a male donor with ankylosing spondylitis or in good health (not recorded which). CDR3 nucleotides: TGTGCCAGCAGTTTTTGGACTAGCCCGAACACCGGGGAGCTGTTTTTT. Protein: CASSFWTSPNTGELFF.